Presented here are 7 T cell receptor beta chains from one specimen sequenced in a study of PD-L1 blockade in urothelial cancer. Clones were sequenced by immunoSEQ multiplex PCR, and TCRdb holds only the in-frame ones, with some missing. Of about 88,000 clones in the sample, more than 85% are singletons; the top ten hold 7.5% to 10%. The sequencing here drew on PBMCs, taken around atezolizumab (anti-PD-L1) treatment. The receptors shown here come from a man aged 60-69 years with urothelial cancer.

The chain is built from TRBV7-9 and TRBJ2-2; D remains unclear. V was trimmed by 1 base and J by 2 bases, leaving 5 bases between them. The germline V gene encodes CDR1 SEHNR and CDR2 FQNEAQ (reference sequence). CDR3 size: 14 residues. The CDR3 DNA reads as TGTGCCAGCAGCTTAGTGGGCAACACCGGGGAGCTGTTTTTT. This encodes CASSLVGNTGELFF.

This clone has only one observation. The CDR3 spells CASSIVTGEAYEQYF. CDR3 nucleotide sequence: TGTGCCAGTAGTATAGTAACAGGGGAGGCCTACGAGCAGTACTTC. The J gene is TRBJ2-7, the V gene TRBV19; D is perhaps TRBD1 (7 bases). Germline values: CDR1 LNHDA, CDR2 SQIVND (reference sequence). The length of the CDR3 is 15 residues. Trimming removed 1 base at V and 2 bases at J, with 12 bases between.

This chain joins TRBV10-3 and TRBJ2-1; 7 bases are shared with TRBD2. Germline V gene sequence: CDR1 ENHRY, CDR2 SYGVKD. Trimming cost V 0 bases and J 7 bases; bases outside gene matches: 3. The CDR3 loop spans 14 amino acids. The CDR3 loop is CAISESGGGNEQFF. DNA of the CDR3: TGTGCCATCAGTGAGTCTGGGGGGGGAAATGAGCAGTTCTTC.

This chain joins TRBV4-2 and TRBJ1-1; unclear D gene. V lost 0 bases and J lost 0, with 5 bases in between. CDR1 and CDR2 from the germline V gene are LGHNA and YNFKEQ. The CDR3 extends over 14 amino acids. Here the CDR3 reads CASSQDLVNTEAFF. The CDR3 region has the DNA TGTGCCAGCAGCCAAGATCTCGTGAACACTGAAGCTTTCTTT.

The rearrangement joins TRBV28 to TRBJ2-7; 9 nucleotides agree with TRBD2. The CDR3 covers 14 residues. Germline V gene sequence: CDR1 MDHEN, CDR2 SYDVKM. V lost 3 bases and J lost 4; bases outside the gene matches: 4. The chain's CDR3 is CASSLTSGQYEQYF. CDR3 bases: TGTGCCAGCAGTTTGACTAGCGGACAATACGAGCAGTACTTC.

V and J are TRBV2 and TRBJ1-2, with 8 bases that match TRBD1. The germline V gene has CDR1 SNHLY and CDR2 FYNNEI. The CDR3 is 18 residues long. J gave up 7 bases and V 5 bases, and 21 bases lay outside the gene matches. Here the CDR3 DNA reads TGTGCCAGCAGTTATAAATCCGGGACAGGAAGTACAGGAGGTGGCTACACCTTC. Protein product: CASSYKSGTGSTGGGYTF.

The chain's CDR3 is CASSLSSGANVLTF. The CDR3 coding sequence is TGTGCCAGTAGCCTCAGCTCTGGGGCCAACGTCCTGACTTTC. The V and J genes are TRBV19 and TRBJ2-6; D uncertain. Germline CDR1 is LNHDA and CDR2 is SQIVND (reference sequence). CDR3 length: 14 residues. The germline V and J ends were trimmed by 6 bases and 0 bases, with 6 bases remaining between them. The variable domain in full, with the rest retrieved from reference TRBV19 and TRBJ2-6, is DGGITQSPKYLFRKEGQNVTLSCEQNLNHDAMYWYRQDPGQGLRLIYYSQIVNDFQKGDIAEGYSVSREKKESFPLTVTSAQKNPTAFYLCASSLSSGANVLTFGAGSRLTVL.